The T cell receptor beta chain under discussion was sequenced for a study of blood T cell repertoires in COVID-19. The CDR3 extends over 12 amino acids. Germline V lookup: CDR1 SGDLS, CDR2 YYNGEE. The germline V and J ends were trimmed by 0 bases and 3 bases, with 3 bases remaining between them. This clone was seen a single time. The protocol was immunoSEQ multiplex PCR, while the TCRdb copy is restricted to in-frame clones and leaves out a portion. The sample records approximately 210,000 clones, around 91% being singletons. The sample comprised peripheral blood. This TCR was sampled from a woman in her forties with acute or convalescent COVID-19. The chain employs TRBV9 and TRBJ1-1; D is ambiguous. CDR3 protein: CASSVADTEAFF. In DNA, the CDR3 is TGTGCCAGCAGCGTAGCGGACACTGAAGCTTTCTTT.